These T cell receptor beta chains were read from a single sample in a study of cytomegalovirus exposure and HLA in healthy donors. TCRdb keeps only in-frame clones here, not all; method: immunoSEQ multiplex PCR. Among 200,000 to 250,000 clones listed, around four fifths were seen once. The specimen was PBMCs. Receptors originate from a woman aged 55-75 years in good health and CMV-seropositive. CDR3s include the opening cysteine and the closing phenylalanine or tryptophan. D genes are given only for firm matches. Only some rows state a clone size, as once, few, many or a class for expanded clones.

J: TRBJ1-3; size: .; V: TRBV7-6; D: .; DNA: TGTGCCAGCAGCCTAACAGGGAATGGAAACACCATATATTTT; CDR3: CASSLTGNGNTIYF
J: TRBJ1-5; size: .; V: TRBV28; D: .; DNA: TGTGCCAGCCGGAGACAGGGCAATCAGCCCCAGCATTTT; CDR3: CASRRQGNQPQHF
J: TRBJ2-1; size: .; V: TRBV7-2; D: TRBD2; DNA: TGTGCCAGCAGCCAAACTAGCGGGGTTTACAATGAGCAGTTCTTC; CDR3: CASSQTSGVYNEQFF
J: TRBJ1-1; size: .; V: TRBV18; D: .; DNA: TGTGCCAGCTCACGGAGACAGGACACTGAAGCTTTCTTT; CDR3: CASSRRQDTEAFF
J: TRBJ1-3; size: .; V: TRBV14; D: .; DNA: TGTGCCAGCAGCCAACAGCAGGGCTCTGGAAACACCATATATTTT; CDR3: CASSQQQGSGNTIYF
J: TRBJ1-1; size: few; V: TRBV4-1; D: .; DNA: TGCGCCAGCAGCCAAGCGAACCTAGTAGGAGGCGCTGAAGCTTTCTTT; CDR3: CASSQANLVGGAEAFF
J: TRBJ1-1; size: .; V: TRBV7-2; D: .; DNA: TGTGCCAGCAGCTTATTAGCACCCTCACTGAACACTGAAGCTTTCTTT; CDR3: CASSLLAPSLNTEAFF
J: TRBJ1-6; size: few; V: TRBV6-5; D: .; DNA: TGTGCCAGCAGTTACGGCAGCTCCTATAATTCACCCCTCCACTTT; CDR3: CASSYGSSYNSPLHF
J: TRBJ2-2; size: .; V: TRBV16; D: .; DNA: TGTGCCAGCAGCCCGCAACAGGGGAACACCGGGGAGCTGTTTTTT; CDR3: CASSPQQGNTGELFF
J: TRBJ1-5; size: .; V: TRBV29-1; D: TRBD1; DNA: TGCAGCGTTGTAGGGACAGGGAATCAGCCCCAGCATTTT; CDR3: CSVVGTGNQPQHF
J: TRBJ1-1; size: .; V: TRBV5-4; D: .; DNA: TGTGCCAGCAGCTTGGGAGGGGGTGTGAGGAACACTGAAGCTTTCTTT; CDR3: CASSLGGGVRNTEAFF
J: TRBJ2-2; size: .; V: TRBV2; D: TRBD2; DNA: TGTGCCAGAGCTTCTAATAGCGGGAGGGTCGGGGAGCTGTTTTTT; CDR3: CARASNSGRVGELFF
J: TRBJ2-1; size: .; V: TRBV11-2; D: .; DNA: TGTGCCAGCAGCTTAGTAGGGACTGCCTCCAATGAGCAGTTCTTC; CDR3: CASSLVGTASNEQFF
J: TRBJ1-1; size: .; V: TRBV18; D: .; DNA: TGTGCCAGCTCACAATCGTCCACTATAGGGAACACTGAAGCTTTCTTT; CDR3: CASSQSSTIGNTEAFF
J: TRBJ2-5; size: .; V: TRBV2; D: .; DNA: TGTGCCAGCAGTGAGGTTAAGCTCGAGACCCAGTACTTC; CDR3: CASSEVKLETQYF
J: TRBJ1-5; size: .; V: TRBV30; D: .; DNA: TGTGCCTTTACACAGGGTTCAGGTCAGCCCCAGCATTTT; CDR3: CAFTQGSGQPQHF
J: TRBJ1-1; size: .; V: TRBV6-6; D: .; DNA: TGTGCCAGCAGTCTAAGGTTGGGACTCGGCACTGAAGCTTTCTTT; CDR3: CASSLRLGLGTEAFF
J: TRBJ1-2; size: .; V: TRBV19; D: .; DNA: TGTGCCAGTATGAGGGCAGGCCGGTTGAGGAATGGCTACACCTTC; CDR3: CASMRAGRLRNGYTF
J: TRBJ1-5; size: .; V: TRBV27; D: .; DNA: TGTGCCAGCAGTTTATCGGGCAGGGGCAATCAGCCCCAGCATTTT; CDR3: CASSLSGRGNQPQHF
J: TRBJ1-1; size: .; V: TRBV7-2; D: .; DNA: TGTGCCAGCAGCTCTTATACAGATGAAGCTTTCTTT; CDR3: CASSSYTDEAFF
J: TRBJ2-7; size: .; V: TRBV5-6; D: .; DNA: TGTGCCAGCCAGCTCACAGGGCCCATACGCGAGCAGTACTTC; CDR3: CASQLTGPIREQYF
J: TRBJ2-7; size: few; V: TRBV2; D: TRBD2; DNA: TGTGCCAGCAGCACCAGGACTAGCGGCTCCTACGAGCAGTACTTC; CDR3: CASSTRTSGSYEQYF
J: TRBJ1-4; size: .; V: TRBV5-1; D: .; DNA: TGCGCCAGCAGCTTGGGCAGTTCAACTAATGAAAAACTGTTTTTT; CDR3: CASSLGSSTNEKLFF
J: TRBJ1-3; size: .; V: TRBV28; D: .; DNA: TGTGCCAGCAGTGTCCGTGGGGGCTCGAGCTCTGGAAACACCATATATTTT; CDR3: CASSVRGGSSSGNTIYF
J: TRBJ1-5; size: .; V: TRBV4-2; D: .; DNA: TGTGCCAGCAGCCAAGAGACAGGTCAGCCCCAGCATTTT; CDR3: CASSQETGQPQHF
J: TRBJ1-1; size: once; V: TRBV28; D: .; DNA: TGTGCCAGCAGTTTACACAGGCCTGGGTGGAACACTGAAGCTTTCTTT; CDR3: CASSLHRPGWNTEAFF
J: TRBJ2-7; size: .; V: TRBV11-2; D: TRBD2; DNA: TGTGCCAGCAGCTTAGATTTGGGCCTAGCGGGAATCTACGAGCAGTACTTC; CDR3: CASSLDLGLAGIYEQYF
J: TRBJ1-2; size: .; V: TRBV18; D: .; DNA: TGTGCCAGCTCACCGGACAGTAACTATGGCTACACCTTC; CDR3: CASSPDSNYGYTF
J: TRBJ2-7; size: once; V: TRBV6-5; D: .; DNA: TGTGCCAGCAGCTCTGGACAGAGAGAGCAGTACTTC; CDR3: CASSSGQREQYF
J: TRBJ2-7; size: .; V: TRBV2; D: .; DNA: TGTGCCAGCAGTGGGCTAGTGGGCTGGGGGGACGAGCAGTACTTC; CDR3: CASSGLVGWGDEQYF
J: TRBJ1-6; size: .; V: TRBV5-4; D: TRBD1; DNA: TGTGCCAGCAGCCCGACAGGGGCCCTTGGGTCACCCCTCCACTTT; CDR3: CASSPTGALGSPLHF